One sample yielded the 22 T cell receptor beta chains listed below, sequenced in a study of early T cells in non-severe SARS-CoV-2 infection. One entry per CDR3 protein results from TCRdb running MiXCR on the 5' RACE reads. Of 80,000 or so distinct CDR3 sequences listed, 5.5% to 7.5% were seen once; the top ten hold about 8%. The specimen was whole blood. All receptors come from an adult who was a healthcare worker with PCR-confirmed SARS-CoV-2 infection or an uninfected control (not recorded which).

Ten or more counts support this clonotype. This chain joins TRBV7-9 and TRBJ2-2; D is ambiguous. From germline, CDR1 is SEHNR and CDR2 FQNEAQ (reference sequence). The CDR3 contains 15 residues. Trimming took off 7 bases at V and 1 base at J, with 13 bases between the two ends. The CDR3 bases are TGTGCCAGCACCCCCGGCGGTGTGAACACCGGGGAGCTGTTTTTT. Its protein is CASTPGGVNTGELFF.

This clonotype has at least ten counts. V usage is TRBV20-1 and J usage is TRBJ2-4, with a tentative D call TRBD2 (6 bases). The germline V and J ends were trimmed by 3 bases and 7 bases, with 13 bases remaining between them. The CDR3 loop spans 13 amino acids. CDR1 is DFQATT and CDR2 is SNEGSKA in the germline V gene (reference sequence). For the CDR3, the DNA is TGCAGTGCTAGTAATGCGGGGCTCAACATTCAGTACTTC. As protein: CSASNAGLNIQYF.

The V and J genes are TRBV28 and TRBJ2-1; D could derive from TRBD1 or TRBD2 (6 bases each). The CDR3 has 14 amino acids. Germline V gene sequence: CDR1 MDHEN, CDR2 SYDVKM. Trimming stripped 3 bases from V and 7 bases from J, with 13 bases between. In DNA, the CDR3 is TGTGCCAGCAGTTTTCTTCAGGGGAGGAATGAGCAGTTCTTC. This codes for CASSFLQGRNEQFF.

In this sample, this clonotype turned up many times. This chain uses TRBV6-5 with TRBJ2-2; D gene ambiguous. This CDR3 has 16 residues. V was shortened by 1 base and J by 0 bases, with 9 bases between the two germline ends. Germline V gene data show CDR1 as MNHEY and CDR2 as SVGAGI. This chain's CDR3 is CASSYFPPTNTGELFF. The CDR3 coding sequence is TGTGCCAGCAGTTACTTTCCCCCGACGAACACCGGGGAGCTGTTTTTT.

The CDR3 coding sequence is TGTGCCAGCAGGGGGGGGCTAGAGGATACGCAGTATTTT. Translation gives CASRGGLEDTQYF. The gene calls are TRBV27 and TRBJ2-3; D is perhaps TRBD2 (7 bases). Germline loops: CDR1 MNHEY, CDR2 SMNVEV (reference sequence). The CDR3 is 13 amino acids. With 6 bases removed from V and 6 bases from J, the gap between germline ends came to 13 bases.

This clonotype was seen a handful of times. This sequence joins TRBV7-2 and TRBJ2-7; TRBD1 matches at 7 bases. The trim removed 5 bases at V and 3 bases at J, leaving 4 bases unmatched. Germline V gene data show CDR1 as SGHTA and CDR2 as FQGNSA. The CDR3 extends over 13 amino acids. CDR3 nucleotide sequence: TGTGCCAGCAGCCCGGACAGGTACTACGAGCAGTACTTC. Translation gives CASSPDRYYEQYF.

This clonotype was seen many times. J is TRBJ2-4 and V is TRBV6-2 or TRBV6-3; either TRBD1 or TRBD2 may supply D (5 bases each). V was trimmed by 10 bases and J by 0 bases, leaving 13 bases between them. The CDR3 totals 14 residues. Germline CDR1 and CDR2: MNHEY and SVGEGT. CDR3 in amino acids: CATNTGTAKNIQYF. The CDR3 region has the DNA TGTGCCACCAATACCGGGACAGCCAAAAACATTCAGTACTTC.

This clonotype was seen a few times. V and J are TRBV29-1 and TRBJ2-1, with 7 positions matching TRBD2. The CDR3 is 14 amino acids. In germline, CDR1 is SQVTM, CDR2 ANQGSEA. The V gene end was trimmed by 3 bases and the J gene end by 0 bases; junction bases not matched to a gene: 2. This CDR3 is CSVEGGSSYNEQFF. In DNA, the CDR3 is TGCAGCGTTGAGGGCGGGAGCTCCTACAATGAGCAGTTCTTC.

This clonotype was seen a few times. The CDR3 region is CASSDMRLAGGREYEQYF. CDR3 DNA: TGTGCCAGCAGCGATATGAGACTAGCGGGAGGCCGGGAGTACGAGCAGTACTTC. The chain recombines TRBV4-2 with TRBJ2-7; 13 bases align to TRBD2. Germline V gene sequence: CDR1 LGHNA, CDR2 YNFKEQ. The CDR3 contains 18 residues. Trimming cost V 5 bases and J 4 bases; bases outside gene matches: 14.

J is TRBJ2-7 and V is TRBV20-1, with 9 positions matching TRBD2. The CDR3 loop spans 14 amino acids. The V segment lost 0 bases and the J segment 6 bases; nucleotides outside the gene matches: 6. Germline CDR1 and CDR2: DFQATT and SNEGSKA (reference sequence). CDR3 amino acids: CSARDPRTSAEQYF. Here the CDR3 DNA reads TGCAGTGCTAGAGACCCTAGGACTAGCGCCGAGCAGTACTTC.

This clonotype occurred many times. In DNA form, the CDR3 reads TGTGCCAGCAGCTTAGACGGCGAGGGGACTGAAGCTTTCTTT. Protein product: CASSLDGEGTEAFF. The chain employs TRBV7-9 and TRBJ1-1, with D maybe TRBD1 (5 bases). In germline, CDR1 is SEHNR, CDR2 FQNEAQ (reference sequence). V was shortened by 1 base and J by 5 bases, with 11 bases between the two germline ends. This CDR3 has 14 amino acids.

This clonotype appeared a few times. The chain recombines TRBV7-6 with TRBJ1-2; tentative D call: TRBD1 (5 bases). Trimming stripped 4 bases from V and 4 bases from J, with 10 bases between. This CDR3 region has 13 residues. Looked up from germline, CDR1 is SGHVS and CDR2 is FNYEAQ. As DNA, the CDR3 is TGTGCCAGCAGCTCACTAGGGACCTATGGCTACACCTTC. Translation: CASSSLGTYGYTF.

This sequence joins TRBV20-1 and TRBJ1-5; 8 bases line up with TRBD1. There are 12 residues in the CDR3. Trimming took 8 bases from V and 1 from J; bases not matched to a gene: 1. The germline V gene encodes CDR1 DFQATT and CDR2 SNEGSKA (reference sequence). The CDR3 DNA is TGCAGTAGACAGGGGAGCAATCAGCCCCAGCATTTT. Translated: CSRQGSNQPQHF.

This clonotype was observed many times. In nucleotides, the CDR3 is TGTGCCAGCAAGTCTGGCGGGAGCTTTGGTGGTGAGCAGTTCTTC. Amino acid sequence: CASKSGGSFGGEQFF. The gene calls are TRBV27 and TRBJ2-1; the match to TRBD2 covers 7 bases. This CDR3 has 15 amino acids. V lost 7 bases to trimming and J lost 9 bases; unmatched junction nucleotides: 15. From germline, CDR1 is MNHEY and CDR2 SMNVEV (reference sequence).

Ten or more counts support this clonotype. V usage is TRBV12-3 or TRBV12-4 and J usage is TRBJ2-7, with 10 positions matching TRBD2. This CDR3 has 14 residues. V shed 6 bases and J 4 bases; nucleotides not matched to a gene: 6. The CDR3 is CASSPGLASYEQYF. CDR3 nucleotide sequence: TGTGCCAGCAGCCCGGGACTAGCGTCGTACGAGCAGTACTTC.

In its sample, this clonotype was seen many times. As DNA, the CDR3 is TGTGCCAGCAGCTTACAGGATAGCAATCAGCCCCAGCATTTT. This sequence encodes CASSLQDSNQPQHF. The V call is TRBV7-8, the J call TRBJ1-5, with D uncertain. This CDR3 comprises 14 residues. Trimming stripped 2 bases from V and 0 bases from J, with 5 bases between. CDR1 is SGHVS and CDR2 is FQNEAQ in the germline V gene.

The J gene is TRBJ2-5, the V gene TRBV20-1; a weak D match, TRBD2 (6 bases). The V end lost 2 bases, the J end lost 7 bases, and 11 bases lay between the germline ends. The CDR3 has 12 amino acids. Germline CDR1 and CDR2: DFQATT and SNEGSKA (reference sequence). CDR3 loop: CSARQGLGTQYF. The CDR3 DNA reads TGCAGTGCTAGACAGGGACTGGGGACCCAGTACTTC.

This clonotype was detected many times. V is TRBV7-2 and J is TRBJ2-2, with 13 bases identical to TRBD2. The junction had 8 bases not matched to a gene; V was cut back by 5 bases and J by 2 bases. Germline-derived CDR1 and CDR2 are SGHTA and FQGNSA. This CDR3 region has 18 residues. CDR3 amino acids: CASSRTSGRLPNTGELFF. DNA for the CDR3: TGTGCCAGCAGCAGGACTAGCGGGAGACTACCTAACACCGGGGAGCTGTTTTTT.

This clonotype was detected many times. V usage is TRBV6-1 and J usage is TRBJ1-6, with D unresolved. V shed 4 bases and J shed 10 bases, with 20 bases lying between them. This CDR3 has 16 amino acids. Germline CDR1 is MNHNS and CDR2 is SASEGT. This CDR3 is CASSVRTGGSGSPLHF. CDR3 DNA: TGTGCCAGCAGTGTCCGTACCGGCGGGTCGGGATCACCCCTCCACTTT.

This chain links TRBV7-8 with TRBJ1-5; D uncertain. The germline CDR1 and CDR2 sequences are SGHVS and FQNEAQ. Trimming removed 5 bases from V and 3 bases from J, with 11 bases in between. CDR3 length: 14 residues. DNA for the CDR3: TGTGCCAGCAGCCCGGACGGAAACAATCAGCCCCAGCATTTT. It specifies CASSPDGNNQPQHF.

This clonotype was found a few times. The CDR3: CASSRPPGGWGDTYNEQFF. The CDR3 nucleotides read TGTGCCAGCAGCCGACCGCCGGGGGGTTGGGGTGATACCTACAATGAGCAGTTCTTC. The V call is TRBV7-8, the J call TRBJ2-1; 7 bases are a match to TRBD2. CDR1 is SGHVS and CDR2 is FQNEAQ in the germline V gene. The ends lost 5 bases at V and 2 bases at J; junction bases unmatched: 18. The CDR3 contains 19 residues. Using reference TRBV7-8 and TRBJ2-1 for the parts outside the CDR3, the full variable domain is GAGVSQSPRYKVAKRGQDVALRCDPISGHVSLFWYQQALGQGPEFLTYFQNEAQLDKSGLPSDRFFAERPEGSVSTLKIQRTQQEDSAVYLCASSRPPGGWGDTYNEQFFGPGTRLTVL.

This CDR3 reads CASSLGGGGSGNTIYF. CDR3 nucleotides: TGTGCCAGCAGCTTAGGGGGAGGAGGCTCTGGAAACACCATATATTTT. J is TRBJ1-3 and V is TRBV7-6; D unclear. Germline V CDR1 and CDR2: SGHVS, FNYEAQ. Trimming left V 1 base short and J 0 bases short, with 10 bases between. The length of the CDR3 is 16 residues.